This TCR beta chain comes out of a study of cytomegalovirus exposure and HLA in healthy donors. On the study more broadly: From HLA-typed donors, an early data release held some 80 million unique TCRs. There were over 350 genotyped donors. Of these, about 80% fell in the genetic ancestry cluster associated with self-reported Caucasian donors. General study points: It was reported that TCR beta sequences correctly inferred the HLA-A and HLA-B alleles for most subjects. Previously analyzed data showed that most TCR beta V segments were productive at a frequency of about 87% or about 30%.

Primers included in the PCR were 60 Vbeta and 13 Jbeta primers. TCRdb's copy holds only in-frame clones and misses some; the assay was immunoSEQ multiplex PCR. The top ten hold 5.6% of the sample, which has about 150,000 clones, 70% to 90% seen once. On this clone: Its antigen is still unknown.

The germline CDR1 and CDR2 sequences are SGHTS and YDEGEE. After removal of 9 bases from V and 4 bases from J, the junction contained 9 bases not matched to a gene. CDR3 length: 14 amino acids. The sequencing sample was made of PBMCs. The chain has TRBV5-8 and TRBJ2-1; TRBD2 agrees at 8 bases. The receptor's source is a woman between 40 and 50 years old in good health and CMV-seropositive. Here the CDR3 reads CAIKAGVIYNEQFF. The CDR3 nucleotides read TGTGCCATAAAAGCGGGAGTGATATACAATGAGCAGTTCTTC. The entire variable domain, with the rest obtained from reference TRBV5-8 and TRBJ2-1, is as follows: EAGVTQSPTHLIKTRGQQATLRCSPISGHTSVYWYQQALGLGLQFLLWYDEGEERNRGNFPPRFSGRQFPNYSSELNVNALELEDSALYLCAIKAGVIYNEQFFGPGTRLTVL.